A selection of T cell receptor beta chains follows, all from one sample in a study of CD8 T cells in ankylosing spondylitis. TCRdb passed the 5' RACE reads through MiXCR, listing each CDR3 protein once. The table records 150,000 to 200,000 distinct CDR3 sequences, over 10% of them present only once. Sequenced input: blood, either unsorted or a sorted T cell fraction (not recorded which). These receptors all stem from a female donor with ankylosing spondylitis or in good health (not recorded which). The CDR3 runs from the conserved cysteine through the conserved F or W. A D gene is named only where the DNA matches it firmly. Clone size is stated in some rows and not others, as once, few, many or a class when expanded.

many	TRBJ2-4	.	TRBV29-1	TGCAGCGTTGAGCTTTTTCGGGAAAACATTCAGTACTTC	CSVELFRENIQYF
few	TRBJ2-5	.	TRBV5-5	TGTGCCAGCAGCTTCAACGGACAGTGGGGAGAGACCCAGTACTTC	CASSFNGQWGETQYF
.	TRBJ2-5	TRBD2	TRBV6-2/TRBV6-3	TGTGCCAGCAGTCCAAGGACTAGCGGGAGAGGAGTAGGAGAGACCCAGTACTTC	CASSPRTSGRGVGETQYF
.	TRBJ1-2	.	TRBV13	TGTGCCAGCAGCCCGCCCGGGACGTATGGCTACACCTTC	CASSPPGTYGYTF
.	TRBJ2-1	TRBD2	TRBV10-3	TGTGCCATCCGAAGGGAGGGACTAGCAACGAACAATGAGCAGTTCTTC	CAIRREGLATNNEQFF
.	TRBJ2-1	.	TRBV5-1	TGCGCCAGCAGCTTGGGCAGACTAGGGGCCTACAATGAGCAGTTCTTC	CASSLGRLGAYNEQFF
many	TRBJ2-3	TRBD1	TRBV6-5	TGTGCCAGCAGTTACTTGACAGGGGGCCCAGATACGCAGTATTTT	CASSYLTGGPDTQYF
many	TRBJ1-2	.	TRBV5-4	TGTGCCAGCAGCGTCGGCGGTTCTCCCTATGGCTACACCTTC	CASSVGGSPYGYTF
.	TRBJ2-5	.	TRBV12-3/TRBV12-4	TGTGCCAGCAGTTTTGTGTTCGGGACCCAGTACTTC	CASSFVFGTQYF
many	TRBJ2-3	TRBD2	TRBV4-3	TGCGCCAGCAGCCAAGCACCAGCGGGAGGGCCCTCATTAAGCACAGATACGCAGTATTTT	CASSQAPAGGPSLSTDTQYF
few	TRBJ2-4	TRBD2	TRBV6-5	TGTGCCAGCAGTTATCTTGGACTAGCGGGAAAAAACATTCAGTACTTC	CASSYLGLAGKNIQYF
.	TRBJ2-7	TRBD2	TRBV5-1	TGCGCCAGCAGCTTGGCCTCTAGCGGGCCCTACGAGCAGTACTTC	CASSLASSGPYEQYF
few	TRBJ2-7	.	TRBV6-2/TRBV6-3	TGTGCCGTGGGAGCGGCTTACGAGCAGTACTTC	CAVGAAYEQYF
.	TRBJ2-1	.	TRBV7-3	TGTGCCAGCAACCCCGGGACTTCAAATGAGCAGTTCTTC	CASNPGTSNEQFF
many	TRBJ1-5	.	TRBV6-2/TRBV6-3	TGTGCCAGCTTACCGGGGAAGAATCAGCCCCAGCATTTT	CASLPGKNQPQHF
.	TRBJ2-5	.	TRBV5-1	TGCGCCAGCAGCTTGGGAGTTTCAAGGGTGCGGAACCAAGAGACCCAGTACTTC	CASSLGVSRVRNQETQYF
.	TRBJ2-7	TRBD2	TRBV5-5	TGTGCCAGCAGCCCCAAGACTAGCGGCTCCTACGAGCAGTACTTC	CASSPKTSGSYEQYF
many	TRBJ2-7	.	TRBV5-1	TGCGCCAGCAGCTTTAACGGAAACGAGCAGTACTTC	CASSFNGNEQYF
few	TRBJ2-1	.	TRBV27	TGTGCCAGCAGTCCGCGGGACGGCTACAATGAGCAGTTCTTC	CASSPRDGYNEQFF
many	TRBJ2-7	TRBD2	TRBV4-2	TGTGCCAGCAGCCAAGTTCCCGGCGGGAGGGCCGAGCAGTACTTC	CASSQVPGGRAEQYF
many	TRBJ2-3	TRBD1	TRBV20-1	TGCAGTGCTACTGGACAGGGGAAGGCAGATACGCAGTATTTT	CSATGQGKADTQYF
few	TRBJ1-1	TRBD1	TRBV20-1	TGCAGTGCTAGAGATCTCGCCGGGACAGGGCTCACTGAAGCTTTCTTT	CSARDLAGTGLTEAFF
.	TRBJ2-3	TRBD2	TRBV28	TGTGCCAGCAGTTTGTCGGGACTAGGCACAGATACGCAGTATTTT	CASSLSGLGTDTQYF
many	TRBJ2-7	TRBD2	TRBV11-2	TGTGCCAGCAGCTTGACTATCCCGGCGACGGGACTAGCGGGAGGGCTCTACGAGCAGTACTTC	CASSLTIPATGLAGGLYEQYF
many	TRBJ2-5	.	TRBV11-2	TGTGCCAGCAGCTTAGATCTTCTCCAAGAGACCCAGTACTTC	CASSLDLLQETQYF
.	TRBJ2-1	TRBD1	TRBV20-1	TGCAGTGCCAATAGACAGGGCAATGAGCAGTTCTTC	CSANRQGNEQFF
many	TRBJ2-3	.	TRBV6-2/TRBV6-3	TGTGCCAGCAGCCCCAACGGGCCCCCAGATACGCAGTATTTT	CASSPNGPPDTQYF
few	TRBJ2-3	TRBD2	TRBV6-1	TGTGCCAGCCTAGCGGGAGGCTTTGCCACAGATACGCAGTATTTT	CASLAGGFATDTQYF
many	TRBJ2-1	TRBD2	TRBV29-1	TGCAGCGTTGAGCAACTAGCGGGAGGGACGAATGAGCAGTTCTTC	CSVEQLAGGTNEQFF
many	TRBJ2-7	.	TRBV12-3/TRBV12-4	TGTGCCAGCAGCACGGAGAGCTCCTACGAGCAGTACTTC	CASSTESSYEQYF
.	TRBJ2-2	TRBD1	TRBV9	TGTGCCAGCAGCGTAGGCAGGACAGGTGCAGGGGAGCTGTTTTTT	CASSVGRTGAGELFF
many	TRBJ2-1	TRBD2	TRBV13	TGTGCCAGCAGCTTCTATCCGACTAGCGGGAGCTACAATGAGCAGTTCTTC	CASSFYPTSGSYNEQFF
.	TRBJ1-5	.	TRBV30	TGTGCCTGGAGTTTTAAACAGAATCAGCCCCAGCATTTT	CAWSFKQNQPQHF
many	TRBJ2-7	.	TRBV7-9	TGTGCCAGCAGCTTTCTAGGGATCGCCTACGAGCAGTACTTC	CASSFLGIAYEQYF
.	TRBJ2-7	TRBD2	TRBV10-3	TGTGCCATAGAGAGCGGGACTAGCGGGAACTACGAGCAGTACTTC	CAIESGTSGNYEQYF
.	TRBJ2-1	TRBD2	TRBV5-5	TGTGCCAGCAGCCGCCTAGGGCTAGCGGGAGCCAATGAGCAGTTCTTC	CASSRLGLAGANEQFF
many	TRBJ2-1	.	TRBV10-3	TGTGCCATCAGTGAGTCCATGACTCAAACCTACAATGAGCAGTTCTTC	CAISESMTQTYNEQFF
many	TRBJ2-3	TRBD2	TRBV20-1	TGCAGTGCATCCCCGGGACTAGCAATAGATACGCAGTATTTT	CSASPGLAIDTQYF
few	TRBJ2-2	.	TRBV29-1	TGCAGCGTTGGGATTTCGGGGAACACCGGGGAGCTGTTTTTT	CSVGISGNTGELFF
.	TRBJ2-1	TRBD2	TRBV4-3	TGCGCCAGCAGCCAAGATCGGGACCATAGCGGGAGCGTCAATGAGCAGTTCTTC	CASSQDRDHSGSVNEQFF
many	TRBJ1-6	.	TRBV9	TGTGCCAGCAGCGTAGACGCATCCTATAATTCACCCCTCCACTTT	CASSVDASYNSPLHF
many	TRBJ2-2	.	TRBV21-1	TGTGCCATCCTACTAGGTCCAGGGTACACCGGGGAGCTGTTTTTT	CAILLGPGYTGELFF
many	TRBJ2-2	.	TRBV27	TGTGCCAGCAGACACGGGACCCTTCAGACCGGGGAGCTGTTTTTT	CASRHGTLQTGELFF
many	TRBJ1-3	.	TRBV5-1	TGCGCCAGCAGCTTGGCCGGGATCGCTGACTCTGGAAACACCATATATTTT	CASSLAGIADSGNTIYF
many	TRBJ2-5	TRBD2	TRBV5-1	TGCGCCAGCAGCTTGGTTGCGGGAGAGGAGACCCAGTACTTC	CASSLVAGEETQYF
many	TRBJ2-1	.	TRBV4-3	TGCGCCAGCAGCCAAGCTCTGGCAGACTACAATGAGCAGTTCTTC	CASSQALADYNEQFF
.	TRBJ2-1	.	TRBV11-2	TGTGCCAGCAGCCCCCAAGGAGTTGCCGAGCAGTTCTTC	CASSPQGVAEQFF
few	TRBJ2-6	.	TRBV7-8	TGTGCCAGCAGGGTGTTTGGGGCCAACGTCCTGACTTTC	CASRVFGANVLTF
few	TRBJ2-7	TRBD1	TRBV3-1	TGTGCCAGCAGCCAAGATAACAGGGGGCAGTACTTC	CASSQDNRGQYF
.	TRBJ2-1	TRBD1	TRBV7-6	TGTGCCAGCAGCTTACACGGGAACAGGGGGCAGGACAATGAGCAGTTCTTC	CASSLHGNRGQDNEQFF
.	TRBJ1-5	.	TRBV6-5	TGTGCCAGCAGTTACTCGGAGGGACCCAATCAGCCCCAGCATTTT	CASSYSEGPNQPQHF
many	TRBJ2-5	.	TRBV28	TGTGCCAGCAGTCCCCCCGTACAGGGACCAGAGACCCAGTACTTC	CASSPPVQGPETQYF
many	TRBJ1-1	.	TRBV7-2	TGTGCCAGCAGCTTACAGGGAAGGGACACTGAAGCTTTCTTT	CASSLQGRDTEAFF
many	TRBJ1-1	TRBD1	TRBV12-3/TRBV12-4	TGTGCCAGCAGTTTAGAGGGGGCTAACACTGAAGCTTTCTTT	CASSLEGANTEAFF
few	TRBJ1-2	.	TRBV4-3	TGCGCCAGCAGCCAAGATAATGGAGGGACCCCTTATGGCTACACCTTC	CASSQDNGGTPYGYTF